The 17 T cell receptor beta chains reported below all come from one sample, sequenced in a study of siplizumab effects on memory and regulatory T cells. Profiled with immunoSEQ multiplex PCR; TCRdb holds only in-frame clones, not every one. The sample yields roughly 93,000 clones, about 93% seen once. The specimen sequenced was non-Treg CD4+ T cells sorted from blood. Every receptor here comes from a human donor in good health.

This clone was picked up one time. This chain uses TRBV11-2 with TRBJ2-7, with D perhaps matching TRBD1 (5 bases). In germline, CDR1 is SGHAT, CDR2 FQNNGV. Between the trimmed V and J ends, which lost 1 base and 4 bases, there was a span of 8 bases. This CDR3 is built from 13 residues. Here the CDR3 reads CASSLVQGYEQYF. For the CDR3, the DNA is TGTGCCAGCAGCTTAGTTCAGGGATACGAGCAGTACTTC. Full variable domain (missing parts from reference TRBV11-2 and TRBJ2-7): EAGVAQSPRYKIIEKRQSVAFWCNPISGHATLYWYQQILGQGPKLLIQFQNNGVVDDSQLPKDRFSAERLKGVDSTLKIQPAKLEDSAVYLCASSLVQGYEQYFGPGTRLTVT.

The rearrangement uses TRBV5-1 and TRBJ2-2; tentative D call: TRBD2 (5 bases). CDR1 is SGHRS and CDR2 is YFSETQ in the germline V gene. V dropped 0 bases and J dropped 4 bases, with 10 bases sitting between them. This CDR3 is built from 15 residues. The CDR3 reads CASSLVSGPTGELFF. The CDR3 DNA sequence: TGCGCCAGCAGCTTGGTGAGCGGACCCACCGGGGAGCTGTTTTTT.

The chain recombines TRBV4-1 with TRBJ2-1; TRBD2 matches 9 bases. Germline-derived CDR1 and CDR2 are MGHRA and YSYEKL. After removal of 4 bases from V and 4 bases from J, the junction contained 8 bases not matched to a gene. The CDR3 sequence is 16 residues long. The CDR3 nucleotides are TGCGCCAGCAGCCGCGACTGGCTAGCGGGATACAATGAGCAGTTCTTC. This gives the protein CASSRDWLAGYNEQFF.

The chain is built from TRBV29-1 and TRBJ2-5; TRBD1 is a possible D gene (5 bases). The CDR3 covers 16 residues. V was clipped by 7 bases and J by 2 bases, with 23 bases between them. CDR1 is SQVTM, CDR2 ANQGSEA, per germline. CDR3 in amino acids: CSAVLDITFTQETQYF. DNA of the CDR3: TGCAGCGCTGTCTTGGACATTACCTTCACTCAAGAGACCCAGTACTTC. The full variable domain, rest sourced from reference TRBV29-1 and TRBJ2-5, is SAVISQKPSRDICQRGTSLTIQCQVDSQVTMMFWYRQQPGQSLTLIATANQGSEATYESGFVIDKFPISRPNLTFSTLTVSNMSPEDSSIYLCSAVLDITFTQETQYFGPGTRLLVL.

CDR3 sequence: CASSLQGPMTYNEQFF. For the CDR3, the DNA is TGTGCCAGCAGCTTACAAGGGCCCATGACCTACAATGAGCAGTTCTTC. V gene TRBV7-3 combines with J gene TRBJ2-1; no reliable D call. CDR3 length: 16 amino acids. CDR1 and CDR2 from the germline V gene are SGHTA and FQGTGA. Trimming removed 2 bases at V and 2 bases at J, with 13 bases between.

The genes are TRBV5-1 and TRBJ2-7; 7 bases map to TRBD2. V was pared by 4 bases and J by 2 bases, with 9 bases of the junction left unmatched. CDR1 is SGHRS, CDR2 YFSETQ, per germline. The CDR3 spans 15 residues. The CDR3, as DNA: TGCGCCAGCAGCCTAGCTACAGCGGGGCCCTACGAGCAGTACTTC. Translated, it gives CASSLATAGPYEQYF.

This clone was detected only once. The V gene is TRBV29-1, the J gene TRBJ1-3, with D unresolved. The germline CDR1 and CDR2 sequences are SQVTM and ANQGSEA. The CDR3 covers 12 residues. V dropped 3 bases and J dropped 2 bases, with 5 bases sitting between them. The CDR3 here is CSVDEAGNTIYF. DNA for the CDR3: TGCAGCGTTGACGAGGCTGGAAACACCATATATTTT.

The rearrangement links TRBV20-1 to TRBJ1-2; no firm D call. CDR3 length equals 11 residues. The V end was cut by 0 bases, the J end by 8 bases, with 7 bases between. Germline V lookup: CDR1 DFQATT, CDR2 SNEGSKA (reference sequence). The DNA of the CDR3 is TGCAGTGCTAGAGATCGTCAGGGCTACACCTTC. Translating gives CSARDRQGYTF.

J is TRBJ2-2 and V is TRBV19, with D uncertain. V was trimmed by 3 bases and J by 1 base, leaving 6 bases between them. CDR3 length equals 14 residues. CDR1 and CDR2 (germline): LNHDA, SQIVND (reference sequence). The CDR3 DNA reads TGTGCCAGTAGTATCTCCCAGAACACCGGGGAGCTGTTTTTT. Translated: CASSISQNTGELFF. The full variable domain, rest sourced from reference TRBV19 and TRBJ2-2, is DGGITQSPKYLFRKEGQNVTLSCEQNLNHDAMYWYRQDPGQGLRLIYYSQIVNDFQKGDIAEGYSVSREKKESFPLTVTSAQKNPTAFYLCASSISQNTGELFFGEGSRLTVL.

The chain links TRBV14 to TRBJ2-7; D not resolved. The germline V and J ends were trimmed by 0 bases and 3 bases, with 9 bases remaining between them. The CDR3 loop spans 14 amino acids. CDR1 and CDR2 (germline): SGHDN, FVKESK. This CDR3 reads CASSQDWNDYEQYF. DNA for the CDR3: TGTGCCAGCAGCCAAGATTGGAACGACTACGAGCAGTACTTC.

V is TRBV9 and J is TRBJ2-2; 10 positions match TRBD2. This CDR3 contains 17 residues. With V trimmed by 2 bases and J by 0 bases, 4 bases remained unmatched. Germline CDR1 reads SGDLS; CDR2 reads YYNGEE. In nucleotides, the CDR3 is TGTGCCAGCAGCGTTTTAGCGGGGGGTCCGAACACCGGGGAGCTGTTTTTT. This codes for CASSVLAGGPNTGELFF.

The CDR3 protein is CAWVHIYGYTF. CDR3 in DNA: TGTGCCTGGGTCCATATATATGGCTACACCTTC. This chain joins TRBV30 and TRBJ1-2; no definite D call. The CDR3 extends over 11 amino acids. The V end was cut by 5 bases, the J end by 5 bases, with 9 bases between. Germline CDR1 and CDR2: GTSNPN and SVGIG (reference sequence).

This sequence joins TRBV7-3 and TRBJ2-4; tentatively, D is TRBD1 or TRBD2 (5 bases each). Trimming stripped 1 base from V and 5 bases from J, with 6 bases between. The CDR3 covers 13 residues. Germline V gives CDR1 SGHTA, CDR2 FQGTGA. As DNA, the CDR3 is TGTGCCAGCAGCTTAAAGGGACAAAACATTCAGTACTTC. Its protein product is CASSLKGQNIQYF.

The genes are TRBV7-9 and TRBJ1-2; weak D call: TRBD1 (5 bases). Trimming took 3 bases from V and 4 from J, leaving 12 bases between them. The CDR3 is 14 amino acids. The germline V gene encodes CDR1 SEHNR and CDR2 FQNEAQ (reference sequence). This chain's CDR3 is CASSFSGGLYGYTF. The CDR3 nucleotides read TGTGCCAGCAGCTTTTCCGGGGGTCTCTATGGCTACACCTTC. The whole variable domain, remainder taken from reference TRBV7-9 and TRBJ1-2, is DTGVSQNPRHKITKRGQNVTFRCDPISEHNRLYWYRQTLGQGPEFLTYFQNEAQLEKSRLLSDRFSAERPKGSFSTLEIQRTEQGDSAMYLCASSFSGGLYGYTFGSGTRLTVV.

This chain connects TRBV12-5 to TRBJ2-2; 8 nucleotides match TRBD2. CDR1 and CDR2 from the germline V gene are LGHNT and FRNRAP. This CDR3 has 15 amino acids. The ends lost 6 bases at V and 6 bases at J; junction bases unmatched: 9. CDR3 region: CASGLAGSSPGELFF. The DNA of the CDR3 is TGTGCTAGTGGATTAGCGGGAAGCAGTCCCGGGGAGCTGTTTTTT.

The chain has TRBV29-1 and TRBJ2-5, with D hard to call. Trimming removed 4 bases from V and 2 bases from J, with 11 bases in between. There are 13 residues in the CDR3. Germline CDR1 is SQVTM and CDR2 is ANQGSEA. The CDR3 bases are TGCAGCGTTGGTCGAAGGTCTCAAGAGACCCAGTACTTC. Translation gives CSVGRRSQETQYF.

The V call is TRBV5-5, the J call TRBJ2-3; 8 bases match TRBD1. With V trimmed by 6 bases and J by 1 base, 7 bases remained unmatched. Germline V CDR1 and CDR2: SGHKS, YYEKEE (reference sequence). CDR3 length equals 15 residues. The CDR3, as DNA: TGTGCCAGCATCCCAGGGGGCTCCCGCACAGATACGCAGTATTTT. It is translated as CASIPGGSRTDTQYF.